Here is one TCR beta chain with its context. Its antigen is not identified. Per the germline V gene, CDR1 is LGHDT and CDR2 is YNNKEL (reference sequence). The CDR3 has 17 residues. V shed 1 base and J 5 bases; nucleotides not matched to a gene: 11. These data are taken from a study of blood T cells in healthy people across ages. Study-level results: Versus aged donors, long-lived donors had higher diversity and more naive CD4+ cells. The unknown donor CMV status may have confounded expanded clonotype changes.

Each sample used at least 7 million PBMCs. Sample-barcoded 5' priming and a J-beta primer mix drove a second PCR of 7 to 11 cycles. Each of the cDNA molecules was tagged by a template-switch adaptor with 12 random nucleotides. TCRdb re-derived calls from the 5' RACE reads in MiXCR, one entry per CDR3 protein. The sample yields about 800,000 distinct CDR3 sequences, nearly 60% seen once. The receptor was isolated from a young man in good health. The J gene is TRBJ2-5, the V gene TRBV3-1; 9 nucleotides match TRBD2. Sequenced: blood. The CDR3 loop reads CASSQVLAGTLGETQYF. For the CDR3, the DNA is TGTGCCAGCAGCCAAGTTCTAGCGGGGACATTGGGGGAGACCCAGTACTTC.